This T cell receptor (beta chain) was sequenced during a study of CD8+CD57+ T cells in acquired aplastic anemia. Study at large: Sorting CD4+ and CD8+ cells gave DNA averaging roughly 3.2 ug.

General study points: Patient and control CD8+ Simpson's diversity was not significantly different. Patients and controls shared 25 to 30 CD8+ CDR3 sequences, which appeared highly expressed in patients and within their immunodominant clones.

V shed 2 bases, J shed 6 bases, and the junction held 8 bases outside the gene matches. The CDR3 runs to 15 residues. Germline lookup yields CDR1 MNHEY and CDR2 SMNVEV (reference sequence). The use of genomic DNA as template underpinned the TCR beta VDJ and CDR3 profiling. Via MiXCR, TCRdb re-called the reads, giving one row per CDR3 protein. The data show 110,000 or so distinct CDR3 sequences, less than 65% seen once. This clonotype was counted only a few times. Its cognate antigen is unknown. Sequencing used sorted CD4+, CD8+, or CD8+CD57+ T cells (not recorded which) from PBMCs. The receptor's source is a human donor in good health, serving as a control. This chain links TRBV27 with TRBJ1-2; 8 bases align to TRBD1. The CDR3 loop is CASSLSQGALNGYTF. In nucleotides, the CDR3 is TGTGCCAGCAGTTTAAGTCAGGGGGCGCTTAATGGCTACACCTTC.